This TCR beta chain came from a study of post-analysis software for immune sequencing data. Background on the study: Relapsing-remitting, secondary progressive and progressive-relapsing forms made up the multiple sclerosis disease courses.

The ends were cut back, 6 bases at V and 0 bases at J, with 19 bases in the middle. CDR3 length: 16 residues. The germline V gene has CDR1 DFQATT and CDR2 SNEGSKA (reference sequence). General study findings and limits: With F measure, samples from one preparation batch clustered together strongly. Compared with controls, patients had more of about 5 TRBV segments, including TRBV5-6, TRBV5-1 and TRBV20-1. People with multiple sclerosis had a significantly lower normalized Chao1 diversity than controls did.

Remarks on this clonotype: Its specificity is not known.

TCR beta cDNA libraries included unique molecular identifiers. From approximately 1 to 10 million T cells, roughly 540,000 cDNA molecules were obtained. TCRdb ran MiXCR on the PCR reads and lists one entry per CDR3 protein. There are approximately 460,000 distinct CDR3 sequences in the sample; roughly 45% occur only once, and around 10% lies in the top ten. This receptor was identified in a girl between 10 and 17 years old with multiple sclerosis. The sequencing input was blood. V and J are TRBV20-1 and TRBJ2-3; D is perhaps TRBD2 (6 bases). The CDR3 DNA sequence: TGCAGTGCCCCCCTTCTTACGGCGGGGAGCACAGATACGCAGTATTTT. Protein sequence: CSAPLLTAGSTDTQYF.